These 21 T cell receptor beta chains share one sample of origin, sequenced in a study of T cell responses to AZD1222 COVID-19 vaccine. Profiling relied on immunoSEQ multiplex PCR, and the TCRdb table lists in-frame clones only, not all of them. The sample lists 90,000 to 130,000 clones; roughly nine tenths were seen once. The sample in question was peripheral blood, obtained on day 0 of AZD1222 vaccination. The receptors stem from an adult in good health.

The chain employs TRBV9 and TRBJ1-2; no clear D gene. Germline V lookup: CDR1 SGDLS, CDR2 YYNGEE. The CDR3 consists of 16 residues. With 4 bases removed from V and 6 bases from J, the gap between germline ends came to 22 bases. The CDR3 sequence is CASSIQSPWGGHGYTF. Written as DNA, the CDR3 is TGTGCCAGCAGCATCCAGTCGCCCTGGGGAGGGCATGGCTACACCTTC.

The chain links TRBV5-5 to TRBJ1-6; the D is unclear. CDR1 is SGHKS, CDR2 YYEKEE, per germline (reference sequence). Trimming removed 0 bases at V and 7 bases at J, with 14 bases between. The CDR3 has 16 amino acids. CDR3 protein: CASSLATGHSNSPLHF. The CDR3, as DNA: TGTGCCAGCAGCTTGGCCACCGGCCACTCCAATTCACCCCTCCACTTT.

V and J are TRBV5-5 and TRBJ1-2, with D unclear. CDR3 length: 16 amino acids. Germline V gives CDR1 SGHKS, CDR2 YYEKEE (reference sequence). Between the trimmed V and J ends, which lost 4 bases and 8 bases, there was a span of 24 bases. CDR3 sequence reads: CASSLSTPGHSGGYTF. For the CDR3, the DNA is TGTGCCAGCAGCCTAAGTACGCCGGGCCACAGTGGGGGCTACACCTTC.

V and J are TRBV6-5 and TRBJ1-1; D ambiguous. Germline V CDR1 and CDR2: MNHEY, SVGAGI. V was cut by 6 bases and J by 11 bases, with 16 bases left in between. The CDR3 is made up of 12 amino acids. The CDR3 sequence is CASSFGRSTAFF. The CDR3 DNA follows: TGTGCCAGCAGCTTCGGCAGGTCGACGGCTTTCTTT.

The rearrangement uses TRBV5-1 and TRBJ2-2; TRBD1 agrees at 10 bases. Germline V gene lookup returns CDR1 SGHRS and CDR2 YFSETQ. V was clipped by 4 bases and J by 3 bases; unmatched bases: 6. CDR3 length equals 16 residues. The CDR3 coding sequence is TGCGCCAGCAGCGACCGGGGGACAGGGGACACCGGGGAGCTGTTTTTT. This codes for CASSDRGTGDTGELFF.

This sequence joins TRBV9 and TRBJ2-2, with D unresolved. The CDR3 length is 13 residues. V shed 3 bases and J shed 4 bases, with 7 bases lying between them. Germline V gives CDR1 SGDLS, CDR2 YYNGEE. CDR3 amino acids: CASSARLTGELFF. The CDR3 nucleotides read TGTGCCAGCAGCGCGCGTCTCACCGGGGAGCTGTTTTTT.

This rearrangement joins TRBV18 to TRBJ1-3, with 8 bases aligning to TRBD1. CDR3 length: 15 amino acids. Trimming at V came to 3 bases and at J to 3 bases, leaving 4 bases not matched to a gene. Germline CDR1 is KGHSH and CDR2 is LQKENI. CDR3 nucleotides: TGTGCCAGCTCACCGCAGGGGGCACTTGGAAACACCATATATTTT. Protein: CASSPQGALGNTIYF.

V is TRBV12-5 and J is TRBJ2-7; 9 nucleotides match TRBD1. V was clipped by 7 bases and J by 3 bases; unmatched bases: 7. CDR3 length: 14 residues. Germline loops: CDR1 LGHNT, CDR2 FRNRAP. CDR3 bases: TGTGCTAGTGCACTGGGACAGGGTTTCTACGAGCAGTACTTC. Translation: CASALGQGFYEQYF.

The rearrangement links TRBV5-5 to TRBJ2-7; D is ambiguous. This CDR3 has 10 amino acids. V lost 3 bases to trimming and J lost 5 bases, with 3 bases between them. Germline CDR1 and CDR2: SGHKS and YYEKEE (reference sequence). CDR3 protein: CASSSNEQYF. In DNA, the CDR3 is TGTGCCAGCAGCTCGAACGAGCAGTACTTC.

The chain employs TRBV12-3 or TRBV12-4 and TRBJ1-2; D remains ambiguous. This CDR3 contains 12 residues. V was cut by 2 bases and J by 8 bases, with 9 bases left in between. The CDR3 DNA follows: TGTGCCAGCAGTTTATTCCTTCGCGGCTACACCTTC. It yields the protein CASSLFLRGYTF.

The genes are TRBV19 and TRBJ2-2; 7 bases line up with TRBD1. CDR1 LNHDA and CDR2 SQIVND come from the germline V gene (reference sequence). J gave up 4 bases and V 6 bases, and 17 bases lay outside the gene matches. This CDR3 is built from 18 residues. The DNA of the CDR3 is TGTGCCAGTAGGGATCCATCGGTAACGACAGGGCTCACCGGGGAGCTGTTTTTT. Amino acids: CASRDPSVTTGLTGELFF.

This chain connects TRBV12-3 or TRBV12-4 to TRBJ1-6, with 10 bases identical to TRBD1. V was clipped by 8 bases and J by 6 bases; unmatched bases: 1. The CDR3 length is 13 residues. The CDR3 sequence is CASRTGGNSPLHF. CDR3 sequence (DNA): TGTGCCAGCCGGACAGGGGGTAATTCACCCCTCCACTTT.

The genes are TRBV6-5 and TRBJ1-3, with D possibly TRBD1 on 6 matching bases. CDR3 length equals 15 residues. Trimming took off 8 bases at V and 4 bases at J, with 18 bases between the two ends. The germline gives CDR1 MNHEY, CDR2 SVGAGI. The CDR3 DNA is TGTGCCAGCTGCCAAAACAGGGCTTCAGGAAACACCATATATTTT. Its translation: CASCQNRASGNTIYF.

This rearrangement joins TRBV18 to TRBJ1-2; D is unclear. Between the trimmed V and J ends, which lost 5 bases and 8 bases, there was a span of 18 bases. This CDR3 is built from 14 residues. CDR1 is KGHSH, CDR2 LQKENI, per germline. The CDR3 sequence is CASSTDIAGYGYTF. In nucleotides, the CDR3 is TGTGCCAGCTCAACCGACATTGCCGGGTACGGCTACACCTTC.

The V call is TRBV6-6, the J call TRBJ1-2, with D perhaps TRBD1 (6 bases). Germline V gene data show CDR1 as MNHNY and CDR2 as SVGAGI (reference sequence). The CDR3 sequence is 13 residues long. Trimming stripped 6 bases from V and 6 bases from J, with 14 bases between. The DNA for the CDR3 is TGTGCCAGCAGCACCAACAGGGACCATGGCTACACCTTC. Protein: CASSTNRDHGYTF.

The rearrangement joins TRBV7-9 to TRBJ1-1; D perhaps matches TRBD1 (6 bases). Trimming left V 1 base short and J 1 base short, with 7 bases between. This CDR3 has 14 residues. Germline assignment: CDR1 SEHNR and CDR2 FQNEAQ (reference sequence). The chain's CDR3 is CASSLDRANTEAFF. The CDR3 DNA sequence: TGTGCCAGCAGCTTAGACAGGGCGAACACTGAAGCTTTCTTT.

This clone is a singleton in its sample. V is TRBV15 and J is TRBJ1-1; D gene uncertain. Germline V gene lookup returns CDR1 LNHNV and CDR2 YYDKDF (reference sequence). Trimming shortened V by 4 bases and J by 2 bases, and 5 bases separated the two germline ends. This CDR3 comprises 12 residues. In DNA form, the CDR3 reads TGTGCCACCAGCATGTACAACACTGAAGCTTTCTTT. Translating it yields CATSMYNTEAFF.

The chain uses TRBV14 and TRBJ2-1, with unresolved D. The CDR3 spans 12 residues. The V end lost 3 bases, the J end lost 7 bases, and 7 bases lay between the germline ends. Looked up from germline, CDR1 is SGHDN and CDR2 is FVKESK. CDR3 amino acids: CASSHENNEQFF. CDR3 nucleotide sequence: TGTGCCAGCAGCCACGAGAATAATGAGCAGTTCTTC.

Here the CDR3 DNA reads TGTGCCAGCAGACGTAACAGGGAAGCTTTCTTT. It codes for CASRRNREAFF. The chain has TRBV25-1 and TRBJ1-1; D possibly corresponds to TRBD1 (5 bases). This CDR3 has 11 amino acids. V was shortened by 6 bases and J by 8 bases, with 10 bases between the two germline ends. Germline assignment: CDR1 MGHDK and CDR2 SYGVNS.

The chain links TRBV7-9 to TRBJ1-4, with D perhaps TRBD1 (6 bases). The CDR3 loop spans 15 amino acids. Trimming left V 5 bases short and J 8 bases short, with 18 bases between. Germline lookup yields CDR1 SEHNR and CDR2 FQNEAQ (reference sequence). Here the CDR3 DNA reads TGTGCCAGCAGCGCCTCAGGGGCGCTTGGAGAAAAACTGTTTTTT. Protein sequence: CASSASGALGEKLFF.

V is TRBV12-5 and J is TRBJ2-7; D is uncertain. Trimming shortened V by 3 bases and J by 7 bases, and 7 bases separated the two germline ends. Germline CDR1 reads LGHNT; CDR2 reads FRNRAP. This CDR3 spans 11 amino acids. In DNA form, the CDR3 reads TGTGCTAGTGGTTTCGGTGGGGAGCAGTACTTC. It encodes CASGFGGEQYF.